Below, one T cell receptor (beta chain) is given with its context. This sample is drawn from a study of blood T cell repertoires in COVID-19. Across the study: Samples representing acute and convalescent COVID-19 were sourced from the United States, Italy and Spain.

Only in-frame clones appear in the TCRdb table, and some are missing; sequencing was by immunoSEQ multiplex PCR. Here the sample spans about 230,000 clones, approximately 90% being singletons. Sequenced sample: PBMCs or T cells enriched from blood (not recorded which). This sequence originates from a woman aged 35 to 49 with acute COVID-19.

CDR3 region: CASSLLKSNRDSPLHF. CDR3 in DNA: TGCGCCAGCAGCCTGCTAAAATCCAACAGGGATTCACCCCTCCACTTT. The chain couples TRBV5-1 to TRBJ1-6; D perhaps matches TRBD1 (6 bases). This CDR3 comprises 16 residues. Germline V lookup: CDR1 SGHRS, CDR2 YFSETQ. Trimming removed 4 bases at V and 8 bases at J, with 19 bases between.